The 17 T cell receptor beta chains below come from one sample, sequenced in a study of shared clonotypes between healthy human individuals. Repertoires were generated with immunoSEQ multiplex PCR, while TCRdb's copy carries only in-frame clones and drops some. This table has about 2 million clones, 90% to 95% appearing once. Input material: naive CD4+ T cells sorted from blood. Documented subset: CD45RA+ positively selected. All receptors come from a man between 18 and 35 years old in good health.

V usage is TRBV19 and J usage is TRBJ2-1; no clear D. Looked up from germline, CDR1 is LNHDA and CDR2 is SQIVND (reference sequence). V lost 6 bases and J lost 0, with 12 bases in between. There are 15 residues in the CDR3. CDR3 protein: CASRRLGSSYNEQFF. In DNA form, the CDR3 reads TGTGCCAGTAGAAGGCTGGGAAGCTCCTACAATGAGCAGTTCTTC.

The genes are TRBV6-6 and TRBJ1-1; D remains ambiguous. There are 13 residues in the CDR3. Germline values: CDR1 MNHNY, CDR2 SVGAGI (reference sequence). Between the trimmed V and J ends, which lost 5 bases and 2 bases, there was a span of 9 bases. CDR3 bases: TGTGCCAGCAGTAACGACCTTAACACTGAAGCTTTCTTT. Its protein is CASSNDLNTEAFF.

The chain is built from TRBV28 and TRBJ1-1, with 7 bases lining up with TRBD1. Germline CDR1 reads MDHEN; CDR2 reads SYDVKM. The length of the CDR3 is 15 residues. With V trimmed by 5 bases and J by 0 bases, 6 bases remained unmatched. The CDR3 is CASSPPGQMNTEAFF. Written as DNA, the CDR3 is TGTGCCAGCAGTCCGCCGGGACAGATGAACACTGAAGCTTTCTTT. Based on the CDR3 plus reference TRBV28 and TRBJ1-1, the full variable domain is DVKVTQSSRYLVKRTGEKVFLECVQDMDHENMFWYRQDPGLGLRLIYFSYDVKMKEKGDIPEGYSVSREKKERFSLILESASTNQTSMYLCASSPPGQMNTEAFFGQGTRLTVV.

J is TRBJ1-1 and V is TRBV11-2, with TRBD1 identical over 8 bases. The junction had 4 bases not matched to a gene; V was cut back by 6 bases and J by 4 bases. Germline V lookup: CDR1 SGHAT, CDR2 FQNNGV. The CDR3 spans 13 residues. CDR3 DNA: TGTGCCAGCAGACAAACAGGGGGCACTGAAGCTTTCTTT. This codes for CASRQTGGTEAFF. The full variable domain, rest sourced from reference TRBV11-2 and TRBJ1-1, is EAGVAQSPRYKIIEKRQSVAFWCNPISGHATLYWYQQILGQGPKLLIQFQNNGVVDDSQLPKDRFSAERLKGVDSTLKIQPAKLEDSAVYLCASRQTGGTEAFFGQGTRLTVV.

Concerning this clone: This sample also contains other DNA sequences that code for the same CDR3. The J gene is TRBJ2-2, the V gene TRBV18, with a weak D call TRBD1 (6 bases). The CDR3 totals 14 residues. Germline-derived CDR1 and CDR2 are KGHSH and LQKENI. The V and J ends lost 3 bases and 5 bases respectively, with 10 bases between them. The CDR3 region is CASSPVRGTGELFF. The CDR3 DNA reads TGTGCCAGCTCACCGGTCAGGGGAACCGGGGAGCTGTTTTTT.

The CDR3, as DNA: TGTGCCTGGAGGACTAGCGGGTCGAACACCGGGGAGCTGTTTTTT. Its protein is CAWRTSGSNTGELFF. The chain carries TRBV30 and TRBJ2-2; 10 positions match TRBD2. Germline V gene sequence: CDR1 GTSNPN, CDR2 SVGIG (reference sequence). The CDR3 runs to 15 residues. The V gene end was trimmed by 3 bases and the J gene end by 0 bases; junction bases not matched to a gene: 1. The whole variable domain, filled in from reference TRBV30 and TRBJ2-2, reads SQTIHQWPATLVQPVGSPLSLECTVEGTSNPNLYWYRQAAGRGLQLLFYSVGIGQISSEVPQNLSASRPQDRQFILSSKKLLLSDSGFYLCAWRTSGSNTGELFFGEGSRLTVL.

The chain employs TRBV11-2 and TRBJ2-1; D gene uncertain. Trimming shortened V by 0 bases and J by 5 bases, and 8 bases separated the two germline ends. The CDR3 totals 14 residues. Germline loops: CDR1 SGHAT, CDR2 FQNNGV. This CDR3 reads CASSLDPTHNEQFF. The DNA of the CDR3 is TGTGCCAGCAGCTTAGATCCCACTCACAATGAGCAGTTCTTC. Full variable domain (rest looked up from reference TRBV11-2 and TRBJ2-1): EAGVAQSPRYKIIEKRQSVAFWCNPISGHATLYWYQQILGQGPKLLIQFQNNGVVDDSQLPKDRFSAERLKGVDSTLKIQPAKLEDSAVYLCASSLDPTHNEQFFGPGTRLTVL.

The rearrangement links TRBV4-1 to TRBJ1-4; a possible D gene is TRBD1 (6 bases). This CDR3 has 15 amino acids. Trimming cost V 4 bases and J 0 bases, with 9 bases left between them. The germline gives CDR1 MGHRA, CDR2 YSYEKL. The CDR3 reads CASSPRTATNEKLFF. The CDR3 coding sequence is TGCGCCAGCAGCCCGCGGACAGCAACTAATGAAAAACTGTTTTTT.

V and J are TRBV13 and TRBJ1-1, with TRBD1 matching 7 bases. Losses at the gene ends were 5 bases for V and 1 base for J; bases not matched to a gene: 7. Germline CDR1 is PRHDT and CDR2 is FYEKMQ (reference sequence). This CDR3 is 15 amino acids long. This CDR3 reads CASSRTYRGNTEAFF. The CDR3 DNA follows: TGTGCCAGCAGCCGGACCTACAGGGGGAACACTGAAGCTTTCTTT.

This chain uses TRBV10-3 with TRBJ2-3; 11 bases align to TRBD2. V was pared by 0 bases and J by 1 base, with 6 bases of the junction left unmatched. Germline loops: CDR1 ENHRY, CDR2 SYGVKD. The CDR3 runs 18 residues. Written as DNA, the CDR3 is TGTGCCATCAGTGAGTCGGCTTTGGGACTAGCGGGCACAGATACGCAGTATTTT. Translating it yields CAISESALGLAGTDTQYF.

This chain connects TRBV19 to TRBJ1-1, with D perhaps TRBD1 (5 bases). Germline V CDR1 and CDR2: LNHDA, SQIVND (reference sequence). V lost 3 bases and J 2 bases, leaving 10 bases between the germline ends. The CDR3 has 14 amino acids. CDR3 DNA: TGTGCCAGTAGTATGGGGGACCGAAACACTGAAGCTTTCTTT. Amino acid sequence: CASSMGDRNTEAFF.

The chain is built from TRBV7-9 and TRBJ1-1; D is unresolved. CDR1 is SEHNR, CDR2 FQNEAQ, per germline (reference sequence). The CDR3 spans 13 residues. Trimming stripped 2 bases from V and 3 bases from J, with 7 bases between. The CDR3 nucleotides are TGTGCCAGCAGCTTAATGAGCGACACTGAAGCTTTCTTT. Its translation: CASSLMSDTEAFF.

The rearrangement joins TRBV5-1 to TRBJ1-6; D ambiguous. Trimming cost V 0 bases and J 12 bases, with 10 bases left between them. CDR1 and CDR2 (germline): SGHRS, YFSETQ. The length of the CDR3 is 13 residues. CDR3 DNA: TGCGCCAGCAGCTTGGAAGGAGGGCAACCCCTCCACTTT. It is translated as CASSLEGGQPLHF.

The gene calls are TRBV20-1 and TRBJ2-3, with D unclear. The CDR3 spans 10 residues. The V and J ends lost 5 bases and 7 bases respectively, with 7 bases between them. Germline CDR1 and CDR2: DFQATT and SNEGSKA (reference sequence). CDR3 coding DNA: TGCAGTGCTGAGCTAAATACGCAGTATTTT. Its translation is CSAELNTQYF.

The chain couples TRBV18 to TRBJ2-7, with D maybe TRBD1 (5 bases). CDR1 and CDR2 from the germline V gene are KGHSH and LQKENI. The CDR3 extends over 14 amino acids. V lost 5 bases and J lost 3, with 14 bases in between. CDR3 DNA: TGTGCCAGCTCATCAACGGCCAGGGACTACGAGCAGTACTTC. Translating it yields CASSSTARDYEQYF.

The chain couples TRBV30 to TRBJ1-1; 10 nucleotides agree with TRBD1. This CDR3 is built from 14 residues. The V segment lost 6 bases and the J segment 4 bases; nucleotides outside the gene matches: 8. Per germline, CDR1 GTSNPN and CDR2 SVGIG (reference sequence). The DNA for the CDR3 is TGTGCCTGTTTACCGGGACAGGGGAGCACTGAAGCTTTCTTT. This encodes CACLPGQGSTEAFF. Supplemented by reference TRBV30 and TRBJ1-1, the full variable domain reads SQTIHQWPATLVQPVGSPLSLECTVEGTSNPNLYWYRQAAGRGLQLLFYSVGIGQISSEVPQNLSASRPQDRQFILSSKKLLLSDSGFYLCACLPGQGSTEAFFGQGTRLTVV.

This chain joins TRBV6-5 and TRBJ2-7; D may be TRBD2 (6 bases). V was cut by 2 bases and J by 1 base, with 9 bases left in between. Germline CDR1 MNHEY, CDR2 SVGAGI. The length of the CDR3 is 14 residues. In DNA form, the CDR3 reads TGTGCCAGCAGTTACCCGACTAGATCCTACGAGCAGTACTTC. It translates to CASSYPTRSYEQYF.